This record looks at one T cell receptor beta chain sequence and its context. In the original workflow: Scientists estimated how many nucleated cells there were by amplifying reference gene primers. Libraries were prepared by immunoSEQ multiplex PCR; TCRdb keeps only in-frame clonotypes and omits some of them. V, J and clone size derive from that table, while D and trimming were established from the DNA sequence. This repertoire shows some 200,000 clones, roughly nine tenths found once; its top ten account for 0.75% to 0.9%. Trimming shortened V by 2 bases and J by 7 bases, and 12 bases separated the two germline ends. CDR1 is SGHTA, CDR2 FQGNSA, per germline. This CDR3 comprises 14 residues. These data are taken from a study of blood T cell repertoires in COVID-19. Whole-study context: Sites across the United States, Italy and Spain contributed samples from acute and convalescent COVID-19. Sources were T cells, B-cell-depleted T cells, or PBMCs; the material itself was cDNA or gDNA.

The receptor was derived from a woman aged 70 to 79 with acute or convalescent COVID-19. This chain uses TRBV7-2 with TRBJ2-4; D is ambiguous. The sample comprised peripheral blood. The DNA for the CDR3 is TGTGCCAGCAGCTTAACTCTGGAGCATAACATTCAGTACTTC. This codes for CASSLTLEHNIQYF.